These T cell receptor beta chains were read from a single sample in a study of Graves' ophthalmopathy and Graves' hyperthyroidism. TCRdb recomputed calls from the multiplex PCR reads with MiXCR, one row per CDR3 protein. The sample lists fewer than 650,000 distinct CDR3 sequences; around a fifth were seen once. The source material was peripheral blood. The source of these receptors is a woman younger than 35 with stable Graves' hyperthyroidism. Some clones in this sample may be carry-over from other donors' samples. Both conserved end residues are part of each CDR3. The D gene is left open where the match is weak.

V	D	J	CDR3
TRBV12-3/TRBV12-4	.	TRBJ2-5	CASSSAGWETQYF
TRBV28	.	TRBJ2-5	CAYGSLPQETQYF
TRBV9	TRBD2	TRBJ2-7	CASSPRTSGGYEQYF
TRBV11-2	.	TRBJ2-5	CASSLEGRTQYF
TRBV11-1	.	TRBJ2-5	CASSLSIGLETQHF
TRBV24-1	TRBD1	TRBJ1-2	CATSAGQGAVGYTF
TRBV28	TRBD1	TRBJ2-7	CACRTGFSEQYF
TRBV7-9	.	TRBJ2-2	CASSPMDSLAGELFF
TRBV4-1	.	TRBJ1-5	CASSQDSGSAQPQHF
TRBV6-2/TRBV6-3	.	TRBJ1-5	CASSYWGQGHQPQHF
TRBV19	.	TRBJ1-1	CASSGLDTEAFF
TRBV12-3/TRBV12-4	TRBD1	TRBJ1-5	CASSWGQGKSNQPQHF
TRBV12-3/TRBV12-4	TRBD1	TRBJ1-1	CAIRMPTGSAEAFF
TRBV28	.	TRBJ1-3	CASMGSSGNTIYF
TRBV30	.	TRBJ1-6	CAWALSSPLHF
TRBV5-4	TRBD1	TRBJ1-1	CASSLGQGSGTEAFF
TRBV7-9	.	TRBJ1-1	CASSLVQAFF
TRBV27	.	TRBJ2-4	CASSSPTRSTKNIQYF
TRBV2	.	TRBJ1-1	CASNGRAGTEAFF
TRBV12-3/TRBV12-4	.	TRBJ1-1	CASSRTGTSPLF
TRBV19	.	TRBJ1-2	CASSIGGVRGPNYGYTF
TRBV11-3	.	TRBJ2-2	CASSLVLGELFF
TRBV20-1	TRBD1	TRBJ1-1	CSARKSRDRADTEAFF
TRBV15	TRBD1	TRBJ2-2	CATSRVIRGPNTGELFF
TRBV2	.	TRBJ1-2	CASSAWMANYGYTF
TRBV20-1	.	TRBJ1-1	CSARVAGVNTEAFF
TRBV6-2/TRBV6-3	.	TRBJ2-5	CASSRDGWYQETQYF
TRBV28	.	TRBJ1-3	CASSLSTVGNTIYF
TRBV19	.	TRBJ1-1	CASSLGEQRLKGAEAFF
TRBV7-2	.	TRBJ1-1	CASSLRWRVTEAFF
TRBV6-2/TRBV6-3	TRBD1	TRBJ2-4	CASSSWTGELAKNIQYF
TRBV6-2/TRBV6-3	.	TRBJ1-1	CASTLGGEAFF
TRBV6-1	.	TRBJ2-2	CATIGRANTGELFF
TRBV3-1	.	TRBJ2-7	CASSQLSGRDEQYF
TRBV6-1	.	TRBJ1-2	CASSEWATENYGYTF
TRBV12-3/TRBV12-4	TRBD1	TRBJ2-7	CASNAGQANYEQYF
TRBV11-2	.	TRBJ1-5	CASSLVGSQGERQPQHF
TRBV20-1	.	TRBJ2-7	CSAREASSYEQYF
TRBV19	.	TRBJ2-7	CASSMPRSPYEQYF
TRBV11-2	.	TRBJ2-5	CASSLVGGGGAETQYF
TRBV2	.	TRBJ2-7	CASSDSDTLGEQYF
TRBV10-2	TRBD1	TRBJ1-5	CASSEPLQGDGQPQHF
TRBV7-2	TRBD2	TRBJ2-7	CASSLLSRGDDYEQYF
TRBV27	TRBD1	TRBJ1-1	CASSSGQGVLNTEAFF
TRBV4-2	TRBD2	TRBJ2-5	CASSPGGISGRGAVQYF
TRBV3-1	TRBD1	TRBJ1-2	CASSLWDRNYGYTF
TRBV5-1	TRBD2	TRBJ2-5	CASSLFGGAEETQYF
TRBV15	TRBD1	TRBJ2-2	CATSTPEADRGFTGELFF
TRBV6-1	.	TRBJ1-1	CASSPRGWTEAFF
TRBV12-3/TRBV12-4	.	TRBJ1-5	CASSLRHDVNQPQHF
TRBV28	.	TRBJ2-5	CASSSWAAQETQYF
TRBV6-5	.	TRBJ2-7	CASRTTGEQYF
TRBV7-2	TRBD2	TRBJ2-5	CASSPGLAVEGETQYF
TRBV12-3/TRBV12-4	.	TRBJ1-5	CASRLTDPDQPQHF
TRBV30	.	TRBJ1-5	CAWSVSGLGNQPQHF